Only a few counts were recorded for the clone carrying this TCR beta chain. Its antigen is unknown. TCRdb reprocessed the RACE reads with MiXCR, giving one entry per CDR3 protein. The table has roughly 380,000 distinct CDR3 sequences, 4.5% to 5.5% seen once; the top ten hold 2.5% to 3%. The CDR3 covers 14 residues. Germline assignment: CDR1 SGDLS and CDR2 YYNGEE. The V and J ends lost 2 bases and 12 bases respectively, with 18 bases between them. This sample is drawn from a study of human T cells and chemical hapten exposure. Study results and caveats: Expanded TCRs were compared with controls, and the expanded TCRs formed significantly more large CDR3 similarity clusters. No change in TCRs above 1 in 1000 frequency was produced by DPC sensitization.

Time point in this sample: pre-sensitization, week 0. The treatment was: therapeutic diphenylcyclopropenone sensitization with weekly scalp DPC. Someone pulled total RNA out of unfractionated whole blood. The sequencing here drew on whole blood, taken in connection with sensitization to the hapten diphenylcyclopropenone (DPC). This clonotype was sampled from a woman between 50 and 59 years old with alopecia areata. Some clones in this sample may be carry-over from other donors' samples. The rearrangement joins TRBV9 to TRBJ2-1; a weak D match, TRBD1 (5 bases). The CDR3 loop is CASSVAGGAQWQFF. CDR3 bases: TGTGCCAGCAGCGTCGCAGGTGGGGCGCAATGGCAGTTCTTC.